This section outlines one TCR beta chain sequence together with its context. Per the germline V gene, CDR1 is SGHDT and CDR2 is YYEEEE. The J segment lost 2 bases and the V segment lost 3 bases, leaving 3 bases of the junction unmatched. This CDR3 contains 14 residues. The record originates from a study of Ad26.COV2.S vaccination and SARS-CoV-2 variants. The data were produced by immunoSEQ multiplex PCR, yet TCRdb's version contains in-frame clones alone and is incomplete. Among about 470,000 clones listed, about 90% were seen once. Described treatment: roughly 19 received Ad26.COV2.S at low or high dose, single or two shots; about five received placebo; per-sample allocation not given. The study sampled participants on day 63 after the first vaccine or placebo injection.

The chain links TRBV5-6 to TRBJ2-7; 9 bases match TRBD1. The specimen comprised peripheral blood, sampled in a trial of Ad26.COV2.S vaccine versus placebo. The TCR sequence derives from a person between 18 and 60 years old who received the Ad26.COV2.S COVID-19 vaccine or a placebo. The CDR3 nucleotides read TGTGCCAGCAGCTACGGGACAGGGACCTACGAGCAGTACTTC. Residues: CASSYGTGTYEQYF.